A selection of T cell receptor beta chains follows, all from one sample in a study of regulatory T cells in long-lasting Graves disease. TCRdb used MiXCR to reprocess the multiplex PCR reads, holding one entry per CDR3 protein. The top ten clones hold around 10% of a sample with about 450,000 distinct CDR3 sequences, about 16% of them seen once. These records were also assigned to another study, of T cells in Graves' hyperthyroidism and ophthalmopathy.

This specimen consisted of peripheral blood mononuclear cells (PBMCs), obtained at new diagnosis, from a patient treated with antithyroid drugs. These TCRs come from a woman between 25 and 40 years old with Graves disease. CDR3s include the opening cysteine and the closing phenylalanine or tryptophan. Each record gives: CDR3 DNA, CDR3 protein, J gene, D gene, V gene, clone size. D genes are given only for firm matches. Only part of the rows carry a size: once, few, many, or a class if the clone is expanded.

TGCAGCGTTGTAGAGTCTAGCTCCTACGAGCAGTACTTC	CSVVESSSYEQYF	TRBJ2-7	-	TRBV29-1	many
TGCAGTGCTAGGAAGGGATGGCGGGAGGGCTCCTACGAGCAGTACTTC	CSARKGWREGSYEQYF	TRBJ2-7	TRBD2	TRBV20-1	many
TGTGCCAGCAGTTATTTAGCGGGAGGGCCCTACGAGCAGTACTTC	CASSYLAGGPYEQYF	TRBJ2-7	TRBD2	TRBV5-8	many
TGCAGTGCTGTGGGACTAGCGGGAGGGCCCGATACGCAGTATTTT	CSAVGLAGGPDTQYF	TRBJ2-3	TRBD2	TRBV20-1	many
TGTGCCAGCAGTGACAGTAGGTCTAGTGGCTACACCTTC	CASSDSRSSGYTF	TRBJ1-2	-	TRBV28	many
TGTGCCAGCAGCTCGAGCGGGAGAGGTGCCTACAATGAGCAGTTCTTC	CASSSSGRGAYNEQFF	TRBJ2-1	TRBD2	TRBV7-6	few
TGTGCCAGCAGTAGACAGGAAACCGGCACCGGGGAGCTGTTTTTT	CASSRQETGTGELFF	TRBJ2-2	-	TRBV28	many
TGTGCCAGCAGTTTCGGAGGGAGTCACGACAATGAGCAGTTCTTC	CASSFGGSHDNEQFF	TRBJ2-1	-	TRBV28	many
TGTGCCAGCAGCCACGCTAGCGGAAGCTCCTACAATGAGCAGTTCTTC	CASSHASGSSYNEQFF	TRBJ2-1	TRBD2	TRBV5-4	-
TGTGCCAGCAGTGAAGCGCTTCGAAAGGGGACTGAAGCTTTCTTT	CASSEALRKGTEAFF	TRBJ1-1	-	TRBV6-1	many
TGCAGTGCTAGAGCGCAGGTGCAAGAGACCCAGTACTTC	CSARAQVQETQYF	TRBJ2-5	-	TRBV20-1	-
TGCGCCAGCAGCTTGGTGGGACAGGCACCTTCTAACTATGGCTACACCTTC	CASSLVGQAPSNYGYTF	TRBJ1-2	TRBD1	TRBV5-1	many
TGCGCCAGCAGCCAAGCAGCCAGCGCGACCTACAATGAGCAGTTCTTC	CASSQAASATYNEQFF	TRBJ2-1	-	TRBV4-1	few
TGCAGCGTTGGGACGGGAAGAGGCAATGAGCAGTTCTTC	CSVGTGRGNEQFF	TRBJ2-1	-	TRBV29-1	many
TGTGCCCTCAGGCCCCCCGCAAGGGAGCAGTTCTTC	CALRPPAREQFF	TRBJ2-1	-	TRBV6-4	-
TGTGCCAGCAGTGAAGCGCGGAGGGACAGGGAAAACATTCAGTACTTC	CASSEARRDRENIQYF	TRBJ2-4	TRBD1	TRBV6-1	many
TGTGCCAGCAGCCAAGACGTCTTCGGCTATGGCTACACCTTC	CASSQDVFGYGYTF	TRBJ1-2	-	TRBV3-1	many
TGTGCCAGCAGCACGACCGGCAACTACGAGCAGTACTTC	CASSTTGNYEQYF	TRBJ2-7	-	TRBV7-2	few
TGTGCCAGCTCACCCGGGACCACATCCTACAATGAGCGGTTCTTC	CASSPGTTSYNERFF	TRBJ2-1	-	TRBV18	many
TGTGCCAGCACTCCGTACACGAACACTGAAGCTTTCTTT	CASTPYTNTEAFF	TRBJ1-1	-	TRBV2	-
TGCGCCAGCAGCTACGACAGGGTGGTAGCTTTCTTT	CASSYDRVVAFF	TRBJ1-1	TRBD1	TRBV5-1	few
TGTGCCAGCAGCCAAGATGGAAGCGGGAGTTCCGATGAGCAGTTCTTC	CASSQDGSGSSDEQFF	TRBJ2-1	TRBD2	TRBV3-1	many
TGCAGCGTTGTCTATGTGAAGGGGGACCAATTCTACGAGCAGTACTTC	CSVVYVKGDQFYEQYF	TRBJ2-7	-	TRBV29-1	-
TGCAGTGCTAGAGACCTCCGACAGCCGTCGGGCGAAAAACTGTTTTTT	CSARDLRQPSGEKLFF	TRBJ1-4	-	TRBV20-1	-
TGTGCCAGCAGCGTGCTAGCGGGAGAAGAGACCCAGTACTTC	CASSVLAGEETQYF	TRBJ2-5	TRBD2	TRBV9	few
TGTGCCAGCAGCACCCGAGGGACAGAGAATGAAAAACTGTTTTTT	CASSTRGTENEKLFF	TRBJ1-4	TRBD1	TRBV7-9	many
TGTGCCAGCAGTCTGTTAAAACTATTGGAGACCCAGTACTTC	CASSLLKLLETQYF	TRBJ2-5	-	TRBV28	many
TGCAGTGCTAGTTTCCACTGGGGTTCTCACTTC	CSASFHWGSHF	TRBJ2-5	-	TRBV20-1	many
TGTGCCAGCAGCTTAATCGGCACGGTTGGGAGGGGGATCTACAATGAGCAGTTCTTC	CASSLIGTVGRGIYNEQFF	TRBJ2-1	-	TRBV7-3	many
TGTGCCAGCAAGGATGGGAGCGGGAGGGCCGGGGGCTACAATGAGCAGTTCTTC	CASKDGSGRAGGYNEQFF	TRBJ2-1	TRBD2	TRBV6-1	many
TGCAGTGCTACCAGGGGTGGGCCCACCACCGGAAACATTCAGTACTTC	CSATRGGPTTGNIQYF	TRBJ2-4	-	TRBV20-1	few
TGTGCCAGCAATACTAACACAGATACGCAGTATTTT	CASNTNTDTQYF	TRBJ2-3	-	TRBV28	many
TGTGCCAGCAGCGGGGGGGGGGGGACTAGCGGGCGAAATGAGCAGTTCTTC	CASSGGGGTSGRNEQFF	TRBJ2-1	TRBD2	TRBV9	-
TGCAGTGCTAGTAAGGGCCGCGGGAGGGGAGAGACCCAGTACTTC	CSASKGRGRGETQYF	TRBJ2-5	TRBD2	TRBV20-1	many
TGCAGCGTAACACCGGGACTAGCTCCCTCCTACAATGAGCAGTTCTTC	CSVTPGLAPSYNEQFF	TRBJ2-1	TRBD2	TRBV29-1	-
TGCGCCAGCAGTTTATGGGCTAGCGGGAGAGAGACCCAGTACTTC	CASSLWASGRETQYF	TRBJ2-5	TRBD2	TRBV5-1	-
TGTGCCAGCAGCCTATTACCTCGGACCTCTAATGAAAAGCTGTTTTTT	CASSLLPRTSNEKLFF	TRBJ1-4	-	TRBV6-1	-
TGTGCCAGCAGTCACCCGGGACTAGCGGAACAAGAGACCCAGTACTTC	CASSHPGLAEQETQYF	TRBJ2-5	TRBD2	TRBV6-2/TRBV6-3	-
TGTGCCAGCAGCCACACAACTAGCGGGAGGGACAATGAGCAGTTCTTC	CASSHTTSGRDNEQFF	TRBJ2-1	TRBD2	TRBV3-1	-
TGCAGTGCTTATCCGGGTGGAAATGAGCAGTTCTTC	CSAYPGGNEQFF	TRBJ2-1	-	TRBV20-1	many
TGTGCCACCAGTGATTTAGCGGACAGGGTCCACGAGCAGTACTTC	CATSDLADRVHEQYF	TRBJ2-7	TRBD1	TRBV24-1	-
TGCAGTGCATCAGAAGAGACCCAGTACTTC	CSASEETQYF	TRBJ2-5	-	TRBV20-1	-
TGTGCCAGCTCACCACGCCCCGACAGGTTCCAAGAGACCCAGTACTTC	CASSPRPDRFQETQYF	TRBJ2-5	-	TRBV18	-
TGTGCCAGCAGCTCCGATCCCTTCACAGATACGCAGTATTTT	CASSSDPFTDTQYF	TRBJ2-3	-	TRBV28	many
TGTGCCTGGAGTGTACGCAGTCTGGGTGAGCAGTACTTC	CAWSVRSLGEQYF	TRBJ2-7	-	TRBV30	-
TGCGCCAGCAGCCCGTGGGCGGGCAATCAGCCCCAGCATTTT	CASSPWAGNQPQHF	TRBJ1-5	-	TRBV5-1	few
TGCGCCAGCAGCCAGATAGGTGGGACACCCTCCCAAGAGACCCAGTACTTC	CASSQIGGTPSQETQYF	TRBJ2-5	-	TRBV5-1	-
TGTGCCAGCAGTTCCCCGGGAGTGGCAGGGACGAACACTGAAGCTTTCTTT	CASSSPGVAGTNTEAFF	TRBJ1-1	-	TRBV6-5	many
TGCGCCAGCAGCTGGGAGGCGGAGGGCGAGCAGTACTTC	CASSWEAEGEQYF	TRBJ2-7	-	TRBV5-1	many